This entry lists 2 T cell receptor beta chains sequenced from one sample in a study of blood T cells in healthy people across ages. For the second PCR, which ran for about 6 to 12 cycles, a sample-barcoded 5' primer and a J-beta primer mix were used. TCRdb re-called the 5' RACE reads through MiXCR, storing one row per CDR3 protein. The data show about 680,000 distinct CDR3 sequences, 45% to 50% seen once. The sequencing sample was made of blood. All receptors come from a woman in her fifties or sixties in good health.

The J gene is TRBJ2-3, the V gene TRBV7-2; D call uncertain. V lost 1 base, J lost 2 bases, and 10 bases lay in between. Germline values: CDR1 SGHTA, CDR2 FQGNSA. This CDR3 spans 15 amino acids. This CDR3 reads CASSLGVGYTDTQYF. The CDR3 DNA reads as TGTGCCAGCAGCTTAGGGGTGGGATACACAGATACGCAGTATTTT.

The gene calls are TRBV12-3 or TRBV12-4 and TRBJ2-1; D gene unclear. The CDR3 length is 12 residues. The V end was cut by 3 bases, the J end by 7 bases, with 7 bases between. This CDR3 reads CASSFSDNEQFF. In DNA form, the CDR3 reads TGTGCCAGCAGTTTTTCCGATAATGAGCAGTTCTTC.